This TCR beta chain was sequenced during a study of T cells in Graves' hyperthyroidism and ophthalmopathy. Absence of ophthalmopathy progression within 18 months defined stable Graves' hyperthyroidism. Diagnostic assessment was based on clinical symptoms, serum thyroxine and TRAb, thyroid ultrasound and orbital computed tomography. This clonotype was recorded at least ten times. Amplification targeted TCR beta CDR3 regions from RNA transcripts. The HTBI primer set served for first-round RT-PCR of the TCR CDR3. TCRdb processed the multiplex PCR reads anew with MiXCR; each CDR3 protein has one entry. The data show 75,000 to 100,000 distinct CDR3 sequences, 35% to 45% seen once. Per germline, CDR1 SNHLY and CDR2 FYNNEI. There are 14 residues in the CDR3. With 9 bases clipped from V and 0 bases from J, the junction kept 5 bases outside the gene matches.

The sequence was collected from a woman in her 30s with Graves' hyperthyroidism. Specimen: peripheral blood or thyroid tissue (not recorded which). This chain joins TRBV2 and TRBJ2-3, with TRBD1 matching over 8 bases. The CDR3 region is CARNRGRSTDTQYF. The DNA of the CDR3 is TGTGCCAGAAACAGGGGGAGAAGCACAGATACGCAGTATTTT.